The 22 T cell receptor beta chains below come from one sample, sequenced in a study of T cell responses to AZD1222 COVID-19 vaccine. Sequencing was performed with immunoSEQ multiplex PCR; in TCRdb, only in-frame clones are kept and a portion is missing. The sample holds 150,000 to 200,000 clones, around 90% seen once. Sequences were derived from peripheral blood, sampled 28 days after the second dose of the MenACWY control vaccine. The origin of the receptors is an adult who received the MenACWY meningococcal vaccine as a control.

The V and J genes are TRBV14 and TRBJ2-7; the match to TRBD2 covers 13 bases. CDR3 length equals 18 residues. After removal of 5 bases from V and 4 bases from J, the junction contained 14 bases not matched to a gene. The germline gives CDR1 SGHDN, CDR2 FVKESK. The CDR3 protein is CASSWDRGGLAGEYEQYF. The CDR3 coding sequence is TGTGCCAGCAGCTGGGACAGGGGAGGACTAGCGGGAGAGTACGAGCAGTACTTC.

The rearrangement links TRBV7-2 to TRBJ1-2; unclear D gene. The germline CDR1 and CDR2 sequences are SGHTA and FQGNSA. V lost 1 base and J lost 8, with 14 bases in between. The length of the CDR3 is 14 residues. CDR3 DNA sequence: TGTGCCAGCAGCTTAGTAGGGCAAGGCAGCGGCTACACCTTC. Its protein is CASSLVGQGSGYTF. The whole variable domain, filled in from reference TRBV7-2 and TRBJ1-2, reads GAGVSQSPSNKVTEKGKDVELRCDPISGHTALYWYRQSLGQGLEFLIYFQGNSAPDKSGLPSDRFSAERTGGSVSTLTIQRTQQEDSAVYLCASSLVGQGSGYTFGSGTRLTVV.

The V and J genes are TRBV28 and TRBJ2-7; 8 bases are a match to TRBD2. V was pared by 7 bases and J by 5 bases, with 4 bases of the junction left unmatched. There are 12 residues in the CDR3. Germline V gene data show CDR1 as MDHEN and CDR2 as SYDVKM. The CDR3 loop reads CASTTTSDEQYF. The DNA for the CDR3 is TGTGCCAGCACTACGACTAGCGACGAGCAGTACTTC.

The rearrangement uses TRBV7-2 and TRBJ2-6; maybe TRBD1 (5 bases). Germline lookup yields CDR1 SGHTA and CDR2 FQGNSA. The CDR3 loop spans 14 amino acids. Trimming pared 5 bases from V and 2 bases from J, leaving 7 bases between. The CDR3 DNA reads TGTGCCAGCAGCCCAGGGCCTGGGGCCAACGTCCTGACTTTC. Translation gives CASSPGPGANVLTF.

This chain connects TRBV5-1 to TRBJ2-7; D unclear. The V gene's germline CDR1 is SGHRS and CDR2 YFSETQ. CDR3 length: 15 amino acids. The germline V and J ends were trimmed by 1 base and 1 base, with 12 bases remaining between them. CDR3 residues: CASSLSLFQSYEQYF. CDR3 DNA sequence: TGCGCCAGCAGCTTGTCCCTCTTTCAGTCCTACGAGCAGTACTTC.

The J gene is TRBJ1-2, the V gene TRBV11-2; D call uncertain. The CDR3 has 15 residues. Trimming took off 4 bases at V and 1 base at J, with 13 bases between the two ends. Germline CDR1 is SGHAT and CDR2 is FQNNGV. Here the CDR3 reads CASSSIQIINYGYTF. In DNA form, the CDR3 reads TGTGCCAGCAGCTCAATACAGATAATTAACTATGGCTACACCTTC.

The rearrangement links TRBV18 to TRBJ2-2; TRBD1 agrees at 7 bases. J was trimmed by 2 bases and V by 2 bases; bases with no gene match: 5. This CDR3 has 16 residues. CDR1 KGHSH and CDR2 LQKENI come from the germline V gene. The DNA for the CDR3 is TGTGCCAGCTCACCAGGGACAGAGGCCAACACCGGGGAGCTGTTTTTT. Protein product: CASSPGTEANTGELFF.

This chain joins TRBV12-3 or TRBV12-4 and TRBJ1-2, with D perhaps TRBD1 (6 bases). CDR3 size: 13 residues. V was clipped by 5 bases and J by 4 bases, with 11 bases between them. The CDR3 nucleotides read TGTGCCAGCAGTAATCGGACAGTCTATGGCTACACCTTC. As protein: CASSNRTVYGYTF.

The V gene is TRBV7-2, the J gene TRBJ2-7; TRBD2 matches 8 bases. The CDR3 length is 13 residues. V lost 4 bases, J lost 3 bases, and 2 bases stayed unmatched. The germline V gene has CDR1 SGHTA and CDR2 FQGNSA. DNA of the CDR3: TGTGCCAGCAGCTCCGGGAGGGACTACGAGCAGTACTTC. Translating gives CASSSGRDYEQYF.

The chain links TRBV11-2 to TRBJ2-7, with D maybe TRBD1 (5 bases). CDR3 length: 15 residues. V lost 0 bases and J 3 bases, leaving 12 bases between the germline ends. CDR1 SGHAT and CDR2 FQNNGV come from the germline V gene. The CDR3 DNA sequence: TGTGCCAGCAGCTTAGAGGCAGGGAAGAACTACGAGCAGTACTTC. Translation gives CASSLEAGKNYEQYF.

V gene TRBV6-5 combines with J gene TRBJ1-1; D gene unclear. The CDR3 runs to 12 residues. Germline CDR1 MNHEY, CDR2 SVGAGI. Trimming cost V 8 bases and J 3 bases, with 10 bases left between them. The CDR3 DNA reads TGTGCCAGCTACAGCATCGACACTGAAGCTTTCTTT. Encoded protein: CASYSIDTEAFF.

This rearrangement joins TRBV25-1 to TRBJ2-1, with 9 bases aligning to TRBD2. Germline V CDR1 and CDR2: MGHDK, SYGVNS. With V trimmed by 4 bases and J by 2 bases, 3 bases remained unmatched. The CDR3 loop spans 15 amino acids. This CDR3 is CASSGAGGPYNEQFF. The CDR3 DNA reads as TGTGCCAGCAGTGGGGCGGGAGGGCCCTACAATGAGCAGTTCTTC.

This chain connects TRBV6-5 to TRBJ1-5, with TRBD1 matching over 8 bases. The V gene end was trimmed by 0 bases and the J gene end by 5 bases; junction bases not matched to a gene: 0. Germline CDR1 MNHEY, CDR2 SVGAGI. This CDR3 has 14 residues. The CDR3 is CASSYSTGDQPQHF. The CDR3 DNA follows: TGTGCCAGCAGTTACTCGACAGGGGATCAGCCCCAGCATTTT.

The chain couples TRBV10-2 to TRBJ1-2; D remains ambiguous. The CDR3 totals 12 residues. Germline assignment: CDR1 WSHSY and CDR2 SAAADI. Trimming took off 7 bases at V and 1 base at J, with 7 bases between the two ends. In DNA, the CDR3 is TGCGCCAGCATCGTAGATAACTATGGCTACACCTTC. Translated: CASIVDNYGYTF.

This chain joins TRBV10-3 and TRBJ2-7; no firm D call. This CDR3 spans 14 amino acids. Germline CDR1 is ENHRY and CDR2 is SYGVKD. V was trimmed by 2 bases and J by 7 bases, leaving 15 bases between them. The CDR3 bases are TGTGCCATCAGTGAGGACGTCCGGGTATTAGAGCAGTACTTC. It codes for CAISEDVRVLEQYF.

CDR3 bases: TGTGCCAGCAGCCAGACAGGGGGCGATTCACCCCTCCACTTT. Translation gives CASSQTGGDSPLHF. The chain links TRBV3-1 (or the pseudogene TRBV3-2) to TRBJ1-6; 10 bases agree with TRBD1. CDR3 length equals 14 residues. Germline V gene sequence: CDR1 LGHDT, CDR2 YNNKEL (reference sequence). Germline trimming cut 3 bases from V and 8 bases from J; bases unmatched to any gene: 1.

The gene calls are TRBV3-1 (or the pseudogene TRBV3-2) and TRBJ1-6; D possibly corresponds to TRBD1 (5 bases). The CDR3 consists of 15 residues. Trimming pared 3 bases from V and 6 bases from J, leaving 12 bases between. Germline V CDR1 and CDR2: LGHDT, YNNKEL (reference sequence). CDR3 region: CASSHVGAINSPLHF. CDR3 coding DNA: TGTGCCAGCAGCCATGTAGGGGCAATTAATTCACCCCTCCACTTT.

The rearrangement uses TRBV4-2 and TRBJ2-7, with no clear D. V gave up 5 bases and J gave up 0 bases, with 5 bases separating them. CDR1 is LGHNA and CDR2 is YNFKEQ in the germline V gene. This CDR3 has 12 residues. CDR3: CASSGSSYEQYF. The CDR3, as DNA: TGTGCCAGCAGCGGAAGCTCCTACGAGCAGTACTTC.

The V and J genes are TRBV6-2 or TRBV6-3 and TRBJ2-1, with TRBD2 matching over 9 bases. J lost 7 bases, V lost 2 bases, and 9 bases had no gene match. This CDR3 is built from 16 residues. Per germline, CDR1 MNHEY and CDR2 SVGEGT. CDR3 DNA: TGTGCCAGCAGTTACGGGTTAGCGGGAGTGAAGAATGAGCAGTTCTTC. Residues: CASSYGLAGVKNEQFF.

This chain joins TRBV29-1 and TRBJ1-5; no clear D. CDR3 length: 12 amino acids. V lost 4 bases, J lost 6 bases, and 10 bases lay in between. CDR1 and CDR2 (germline): SQVTM, ANQGSEA. This CDR3 reads CSVAWEGQPQHF. The CDR3 DNA reads TGCAGCGTTGCGTGGGAAGGTCAGCCCCAGCATTTT.

The V call is TRBV19, the J call TRBJ2-7; the match to TRBD2 covers 12 bases. Germline CDR1 and CDR2: LNHDA and SQIVND (reference sequence). The CDR3 consists of 17 residues. J was trimmed by 0 bases and V by 5 bases; bases with no gene match: 8. CDR3 DNA sequence: TGTGCCAGTAGTTCCCGACTAGCGGGAGAGTTCTCCTACGAGCAGTACTTC. This translates into CASSSRLAGEFSYEQYF.

This chain joins TRBV5-4 and TRBJ1-6; 8 bases line up with TRBD1. Germline lookup yields CDR1 SGHNT and CDR2 YYREEE (reference sequence). The CDR3 runs to 14 residues. V lost 6 bases to trimming and J lost 10 bases; unmatched junction nucleotides: 9. The CDR3 spells CASTSTGVYSPLHF. CDR3 in DNA: TGTGCCAGCACCTCGACAGGGGTATACTCACCCCTCCACTTT. Using reference TRBV5-4 and TRBJ1-6 for the parts outside the CDR3, the full variable domain is ETGVTQSPTHLIKTRGQQVTLRCSSQSGHNTVSWYQQALGQGPQFIFQYYREEENGRGNFPPRFSGLQFPNYSSELNVNALELDDSALYLCASTSTGVYSPLHFGNGTRLTVT.